These 19 T cell receptor beta chains were sequenced from one sample in a study of response to subunit inactivated influenza vaccine. TCRdb passed the RT-PCR reads through MiXCR, listing each CDR3 protein once. The sample records over 800,000 distinct CDR3 sequences, about 20% being singletons. The sequenced sample was PBMCs from blood, obtained roughly 5 days after vaccination. The receptors stem from a man aged 45-65 years who received an inactivated influenza vaccine.

J is TRBJ2-7 and V is TRBV9, with TRBD2 identical over 13 bases. The CDR3 length is 17 residues. Germline loops: CDR1 SGDLS, CDR2 YYNGEE. Trimming cost V 3 bases and J 5 bases; bases outside gene matches: 11. This chain's CDR3 is CASSASSGLAGTDEQYF. DNA of the CDR3: TGTGCCAGCAGCGCCTCCTCGGGACTAGCGGGAACCGACGAGCAGTACTTC.

The rearrangement uses TRBV28 and TRBJ2-5; TRBD2 might be the D (6 bases). V shed 6 bases and J shed 5 bases, with 22 bases lying between them. CDR3 length: 16 residues. CDR1 MDHEN and CDR2 SYDVKM come from the germline V gene. The CDR3 reads CASSLGRWVGGETQYF. For the CDR3, the DNA is TGTGCCAGCAGCTTAGGACGGTGGGTTGGAGGGGAGACCCAGTACTTC.

This clonotype has more than one count but fewer than ten. The V and J genes are TRBV6-2 or TRBV6-3 and TRBJ2-7, with no clear D. Germline V lookup: CDR1 MNHEY, CDR2 SVGEGT. The CDR3 is made up of 16 amino acids. The germline V and J ends were trimmed by 7 bases and 3 bases, with 22 bases remaining between them. The CDR3 sequence is CASKGPKRLTGYEQYF. CDR3 coding DNA: TGTGCCAGCAAGGGCCCAAAGCGCCTTACGGGCTACGAGCAGTACTTC.

The chain links TRBV20-1 to TRBJ1-1, with unresolved D. Germline loops: CDR1 DFQATT, CDR2 SNEGSKA (reference sequence). This CDR3 has 15 amino acids. The ends were cut back, 0 bases at V and 4 bases at J, with 15 bases in the middle. The CDR3 DNA sequence: TGCAGTGCTAGAGATCCGACGATCGGGAGCACTGAAGCTTTCTTT. Encoded protein: CSARDPTIGSTEAFF.

This clonotype was picked up one time. This sequence joins TRBV18 and TRBJ2-7; the D gene could be TRBD1 or TRBD2 (5 bases each). The V end was cut by 8 bases, the J end by 0 bases, with 11 bases between. The V gene's germline CDR1 is KGHSH and CDR2 LQKENI. The CDR3 length is 13 residues. The CDR3: CASQGPFSYEQYF. The CDR3 nucleotides read TGTGCCAGCCAGGGACCGTTCTCCTACGAGCAGTACTTC.

The chain has TRBV4-2 and TRBJ1-5; a weak D match, TRBD1 (5 bases). The CDR3 spans 16 residues. Germline CDR1 is LGHNA and CDR2 is YNFKEQ. V lost 0 bases, J lost 4 bases, and 13 bases lay in between. CDR3 amino acids: CASSQDLGGKNQPQHF. The CDR3 DNA sequence: TGTGCCAGCAGCCAAGATCTGGGGGGGAAAAATCAGCCCCAGCATTTT.

This clonotype was picked up a small number of times. The chain employs TRBV4-3 and TRBJ2-1, with 7 bases fitting TRBD2. V shed 5 bases, J shed 2 bases, and the junction held 6 bases outside the gene matches. This CDR3 spans 15 amino acids. Germline-derived CDR1 and CDR2 are LGHNA and YSLEER. For the CDR3, the DNA is TGCGCCAGCAGCGGAGATGGACTAGCCTACAATGAGCAGTTCTTC. This sequence encodes CASSGDGLAYNEQFF.

The genes are TRBV10-3 and TRBJ2-7, with D unresolved. V lost 6 bases and J lost 2, with 11 bases in between. The length of the CDR3 is 13 residues. The germline gives CDR1 ENHRY, CDR2 SYGVKD. The CDR3 region is CAISYGQAYEQYF. CDR3 nucleotides: TGTGCCATCAGCTACGGGCAAGCCTACGAGCAGTACTTC.

This clonotype was observed at least ten times. A much larger clonotype is one base distant, so this may be a read error. The rearrangement uses TRBV18 and TRBJ2-7, with 7 bases lining up with TRBD1. Germline loops: CDR1 KGHSH, CDR2 LQKENI. CDR3 length: 14 amino acids. Losses at the gene ends were 8 bases for V and 2 bases for J; bases not matched to a gene: 9. The CDR3 bases are TGTGCCAGCAGCCCCCGACAGGGTGCCTACGAGCAGTACTTC. This gives the protein CASSPRQGAYEQYF.

J is TRBJ2-3 and V is TRBV6-5; D unclear. CDR3 length equals 14 residues. Trimming took 0 bases from V and 0 from J, leaving 4 bases between them. Looked up from germline, CDR1 is MNHEY and CDR2 is SVGAGI. CDR3 protein: CASSYSDSTDTQYF. The CDR3 DNA sequence: TGTGCCAGCAGTTACTCCGACAGCACAGATACGCAGTATTTT.

With regard to this clonotype: Compared with germline, one end of the junction differs, possibly owing to a read error. The chain uses TRBV6-2 or TRBV6-3 and TRBJ2-1, with D tentatively TRBD2 (5 bases). Germline lookup yields CDR1 MNHEY and CDR2 SVGEGT. The CDR3 runs 12 residues. The CDR3 is CASSYSTLAEIF. CDR3 nucleotide sequence: TGTGCCAGCAGTTACTCGACCCTAGCTGAGATCTTC.

This clonotype showed up just a few times. The rearrangement joins TRBV7-2 to TRBJ2-3; TRBD2 agrees at 9 bases. Germline V gene sequence: CDR1 SGHTA, CDR2 FQGNSA. J was trimmed by 6 bases and V by 6 bases; bases with no gene match: 10. This CDR3 comprises 15 residues. The CDR3 DNA is TGTGCCAGCAGGATAGGGGCGGGGGGGCCGGATACGCAGTATTTT. Translation gives CASRIGAGGPDTQYF.

In its sample, this clonotype was seen a few times. The chain couples TRBV7-2 to TRBJ2-3; a possible D gene is TRBD2 (6 bases). This CDR3 has 14 amino acids. Germline V gene lookup returns CDR1 SGHTA and CDR2 FQGNSA. V was clipped by 1 base and J by 5 bases, with 10 bases between them. Here the CDR3 reads CASSLELAQDTQYF. The DNA for the CDR3 is TGTGCCAGCAGCTTAGAACTAGCCCAAGATACGCAGTATTTT.

This sequence joins TRBV4-3 and TRBJ2-2; TRBD1 matches 7 bases. CDR1 LGHNA and CDR2 YSLEER come from the germline V gene. With V trimmed by 0 bases and J by 4 bases, 5 bases remained unmatched. The length of the CDR3 is 16 residues. In DNA, the CDR3 is TGCGCCAGCAGCCAAGATCGGGCAGGGGGCACCGGGGAGCTGTTTTTT. This sequence encodes CASSQDRAGGTGELFF.

The V gene is TRBV7-8, the J gene TRBJ2-7; D may be TRBD2 (6 bases). CDR1 and CDR2 from the germline V gene are SGHVS and FQNEAQ. CDR3 length: 15 residues. Trimming removed 5 bases from V and 0 bases from J, with 14 bases in between. The CDR3, as DNA: TGTGCCAGCAGCCACCCGGGACTGCTCTCCTACGAGCAGTACTTC. Protein sequence: CASSHPGLLSYEQYF. The full variable domain, rest sourced from reference TRBV7-8 and TRBJ2-7, is GAGVSQSPRYKVAKRGQDVALRCDPISGHVSLFWYQQALGQGPEFLTYFQNEAQLDKSGLPSDRFFAERPEGSVSTLKIQRTQQEDSAVYLCASSHPGLLSYEQYFGPGTRLTVT.

V gene TRBV6-1 combines with J gene TRBJ2-7, with D perhaps TRBD2 (7 bases). The V gene lost 5 bases and the J gene lost 1 base, with 18 bases spanning the gap. The CDR3 has 16 amino acids. The germline gives CDR1 MNHNS, CDR2 SASEGT. The CDR3 DNA reads as TGTGCCAGCAGTCCTATCCTCGGGGGGACATCCTACGAGCAGTACTTC. The encoded protein is CASSPILGGTSYEQYF.

This clonotype was counted only a few times. V usage is TRBV4-1 and J usage is TRBJ1-2, with D perhaps TRBD1 (5 bases). Germline values: CDR1 MGHRA, CDR2 YSYEKL. The CDR3 length is 14 residues. With 4 bases removed from V and 2 bases from J, the gap between germline ends came to 11 bases. CDR3 residues: CASSPGQTNYGYTF. CDR3 in DNA: TGCGCCAGCAGCCCAGGACAAACGAACTATGGCTACACCTTC.

This clonotype was counted a few times. The chain joins TRBV27 to TRBJ2-7; D gene uncertain. The CDR3 consists of 14 residues. V lost 7 bases and J lost 2, with 15 bases in between. Germline V gene data show CDR1 as MNHEY and CDR2 as SMNVEV (reference sequence). In DNA, the CDR3 is TGTGCCAGCATGGAGTCACCCGGAGCCTACGAGCAGTACTTC. It is translated as CASMESPGAYEQYF.

This clonotype was seen more than once but under ten times. The chain has TRBV6-5 and TRBJ1-2; D ambiguous. The CDR3 loop spans 15 amino acids. Germline lookup yields CDR1 MNHEY and CDR2 SVGAGI. V lost 0 bases, J lost 7 bases, and 15 bases lay in between. The CDR3, as DNA: TGTGCCAGCAGTTACTCGGCGGGAATGCGGAGTGGCTACACCTTC. This encodes CASSYSAGMRSGYTF.